Below, 18 T cell receptor beta chains from the same sample are listed, as sequenced in a study of T cells after yellow fever vaccination. TCRdb independently ran MiXCR on the 5' RACE reads; one entry per CDR3 protein. The sample has approximately 600,000 distinct CDR3 sequences, 9% to 15% seen once. Source: PBMCs, taken on the day of the yellow fever booster vaccination. The receptors come from a man aged 25-40 years who received the YFV17D yellow fever vaccine.

This clonotype came up a few times. This chain connects TRBV27 to TRBJ1-5; TRBD1 matches 7 bases. CDR3 length: 15 amino acids. The germline V gene has CDR1 MNHEY and CDR2 SMNVEV (reference sequence). Trimming removed 0 bases from V and 9 bases from J; junction bases left unmatched: 8. Here the CDR3 DNA reads TGTGCCAGCAGTTTATCCTACAGGGGCCTTTGGCCCCAGCATTTT. It specifies CASSLSYRGLWPQHF.

This clonotype showed up just a few times. The J gene is TRBJ1-6, the V gene TRBV4-3; 8 positions match TRBD1. Germline V gives CDR1 LGHNA, CDR2 YSLEER. This CDR3 is built from 17 residues. Germline trimming cut 3 bases from V and 7 bases from J; bases unmatched to any gene: 11. This CDR3 is CASSHGTGGTSNSPLHF. CDR3 nucleotide sequence: TGCGCCAGCAGCCATGGAACAGGGGGGACTTCGAATTCACCCCTCCACTTT.

The J gene is TRBJ2-7, the V gene TRBV6-2 or TRBV6-3; D is uncertain. The CDR3 is 13 amino acids. V lost 6 bases and J lost 7, with 16 bases in between. CDR1 is MNHEY, CDR2 SVGEGT, per germline. CDR3 in amino acids: CASRTDRFGEQYF. DNA for the CDR3: TGTGCCAGCAGGACCGACCGTTTTGGGGAGCAGTACTTC.

This clonotype has just a few counts. The rearrangement uses TRBV5-6 and TRBJ2-6; D is possibly TRBD1 or TRBD2 (6 bases each). The CDR3 runs 18 residues. The germline V gene encodes CDR1 SGHDT and CDR2 YYEEEE. The V and J ends lost 3 bases and 0 bases respectively, with 16 bases between them. The CDR3 loop reads CASSWVGGLGSGANVLTF. The CDR3 nucleotides are TGTGCCAGCAGCTGGGTAGGGGGGCTGGGCTCTGGGGCCAACGTCCTGACTTTC.

This chain uses TRBV3-1 with TRBJ2-4, with 14 bases that match TRBD2. CDR1 is LGHDT, CDR2 YNNKEL, per germline (reference sequence). The CDR3 is made up of 18 amino acids. With V trimmed by 0 bases and J by 4 bases, 5 bases remained unmatched. CDR3 DNA: TGTGCCAGCAGCCAAGAACCGGGACTAGCGGGAGTTAAAAACATTCAGTACTTC. It translates to CASSQEPGLAGVKNIQYF.

This clonotype was seen a handful of times. V and J are TRBV6-2 or TRBV6-3 and TRBJ2-1; the match to TRBD1 covers 10 bases. Per the germline V gene, CDR1 is MNHEY and CDR2 is SVGEGT. The CDR3 loop spans 16 amino acids. The J segment lost 6 bases and the V segment lost 2 bases, leaving 7 bases of the junction unmatched. The CDR3: CASSYGMDRGGNEQFF. In DNA form, the CDR3 reads TGTGCCAGCAGTTACGGAATGGACAGGGGGGGCAATGAGCAGTTCTTC.

In nucleotides, the CDR3 is TGCAGTGCTAGAGCTAGCGTAAGGGGACTCTTACGTAGCACAGATACGCAGTATTTT. Residues: CSARASVRGLLRSTDTQYF. The J gene is TRBJ2-3, the V gene TRBV20-1, with D perhaps TRBD2 (6 bases). V dropped 1 base and J dropped 0 bases, with 23 bases sitting between them. There are 19 residues in the CDR3. The germline V gene encodes CDR1 DFQATT and CDR2 SNEGSKA (reference sequence).

The chain joins TRBV6-5 to TRBJ2-1; the D is unclear. Trimming cost V 4 bases and J 10 bases, with 11 bases left between them. This CDR3 is 12 amino acids long. Germline-derived CDR1 and CDR2 are MNHEY and SVGAGI. This CDR3 is CASSFDRREQFF. The CDR3 region has the DNA TGTGCCAGCAGTTTCGATCGGCGGGAGCAGTTCTTC.

This clonotype was seen a few times. V and J are TRBV2 and TRBJ2-7; 7 bases match TRBD1. J was trimmed by 2 bases and V by 8 bases; bases with no gene match: 12. The CDR3 has 15 residues. Germline CDR1 reads SNHLY; CDR2 reads FYNNEI. The CDR3 nucleotides read TGTGCCAGCGATCGAGGGGGCAGCTTGACCTACGAGCAGTACTTC. As protein: CASDRGGSLTYEQYF.

This clonotype occurred a few times. This chain links TRBV3-1 with TRBJ2-2; 7 bases match TRBD2. Germline-derived CDR1 and CDR2 are LGHDT and YNNKEL (reference sequence). This CDR3 region has 16 residues. J was trimmed by 3 bases and V by 3 bases; bases with no gene match: 7. The CDR3 region is CASSHLSGQDTGELFF. In nucleotides, the CDR3 is TGTGCCAGCAGCCACCTTAGCGGGCAAGACACCGGGGAGCTGTTTTTT. The variable domain in full, with the rest retrieved from reference TRBV3-1 and TRBJ2-2, is DTAVSQTPKYLVTQMGNDKSIKCEQNLGHDTMYWYKQDSKKFLKIMFSYNNKELIINETVPNRFSPKSPDKAHLNLHINSLELGDSAVYFCASSHLSGQDTGELFFGEGSRLTVL.

This clonotype has just a few counts. CDR3 nucleotides: TGCAGCGTTAGGGGCCAGGGTTACGAGCAGTACTTC. Protein: CSVRGQGYEQYF. The chain links TRBV29-1 to TRBJ2-7; D perhaps matches TRBD1 (5 bases). Germline V gene lookup returns CDR1 SQVTM and CDR2 ANQGSEA. V was pared by 5 bases and J by 4 bases, with 12 bases between. This CDR3 spans 12 amino acids.

As DNA, the CDR3 is TGTGCCAGCAGCCGGACAGGGGCCCTGAATACGCAGTATTTT. Protein product: CASSRTGALNTQYF. The V and J genes are TRBV3-1 and TRBJ2-3; 9 positions agree with TRBD1. The CDR3 consists of 14 residues. From germline, CDR1 is LGHDT and CDR2 YNNKEL (reference sequence). V gave up 4 bases and J gave up 7 bases; unmatched junction bases: 6.

Written as DNA, the CDR3 is TGTGCCAGCAAGAGGCGCCCGGAGGAGACCCAGTACTTC. Translated: CASKRRPEETQYF. This chain connects TRBV2 to TRBJ2-5; D call uncertain. This CDR3 comprises 13 residues. V dropped 7 bases and J dropped 5 bases, with 14 bases sitting between them. Germline CDR1 reads SNHLY; CDR2 reads FYNNEI.

This clonotype was detected a few times. V usage is TRBV5-1 and J usage is TRBJ2-5, with 11 bases matching TRBD2. Germline V gene sequence: CDR1 SGHRS, CDR2 YFSETQ. V trimming: 6 bases; J trimming: 4 bases; junction bases outside the gene matches: 2. There are 13 residues in the CDR3. CDR3 sequence reads: CASTTSGGETQYF. CDR3 bases: TGCGCCAGCACCACTAGCGGGGGAGAGACCCAGTACTTC. Full variable domain (outside the CDR3, taken from reference TRBV5-1 and TRBJ2-5): KAGVTQTPRYLIKTRGQQVTLSCSPISGHRSVSWYQQTPGQGLQFLFEYFSETQRNKGNFPGRFSGRQFSNSRSEMNVSTLELGDSALYLCASTTSGGETQYFGPGTRLLVL.

There are a few counts of this clonotype. The chain links TRBV7-9 to TRBJ2-7, with D possibly being TRBD2 (5 bases). Germline lookup yields CDR1 SEHNR and CDR2 FQNEAQ (reference sequence). V lost 7 bases and J 2 bases, leaving 12 bases between the germline ends. This CDR3 has 13 amino acids. The CDR3 DNA reads as TGTGCCAGCATGCCCCGGGAAGCCTACGAGCAGTACTTC. Encoded protein: CASMPREAYEQYF. The variable domain in full, with the rest retrieved from reference TRBV7-9 and TRBJ2-7, is DTGVSQNPRHKITKRGQNVTFRCDPISEHNRLYWYRQTLGQGPEFLTYFQNEAQLEKSRLLSDRFSAERPKGSFSTLEIQRTEQGDSAMYLCASMPREAYEQYFGPGTRLTVT.

The V call is TRBV6-2 or TRBV6-3, the J call TRBJ1-4; 8 nucleotides agree with TRBD1. The germline V gene has CDR1 MNHEY and CDR2 SVGEGT. The CDR3 consists of 14 residues. V trimming: 6 bases; J trimming: 7 bases; junction bases outside the gene matches: 7. CDR3 in DNA: TGTGCCAGCAGAACTCGGACAGGGAGTGAAAAACTGTTTTTT. This sequence encodes CASRTRTGSEKLFF.

The CDR3: CASSPVQGAEAFF. In DNA form, the CDR3 reads TGTGCCAGCTCACCAGTCCAGGGAGCTGAAGCTTTCTTT. J is TRBJ1-1 and V is TRBV18; a weak D match, TRBD1 (5 bases). Germline V gene data show CDR1 as KGHSH and CDR2 as LQKENI. The CDR3 totals 13 residues. V lost 2 bases, J lost 6 bases, and 10 bases lay in between.

This chain links TRBV4-3 with TRBJ1-6; possible D gene TRBD1, 6 bases. Germline assignment: CDR1 LGHNA and CDR2 YSLEER. This CDR3 is 18 amino acids long. V lost 1 base and J 7 bases, leaving 20 bases between the germline ends. Written as DNA, the CDR3 is TGCGCCAGCAGCCAAGTCCCTATGAGGGGGGAAGGGAATTCACCCCTCCACTTT. It specifies CASSQVPMRGEGNSPLHF.